One and the same sample provided the 31 T cell receptor beta chains below, sequenced in a study of T cell repertoires in cytomegalovirus infection. TCRdb re-called the reads with MiXCR, one entry per CDR3 protein. The sample has about 310,000 distinct CDR3 sequences, around a sixth seen once. Sequences were obtained from PBMCs. Source of these receptors: a human donor in good health (CMV status not recorded). Some clones in this sample may be carry-over from other donors' samples.

V and J are TRBV5-6 and TRBJ1-4, with a possible D match to TRBD1 (6 bases). The CDR3 covers 18 residues. From germline, CDR1 is SGHDT and CDR2 YYEEEE. V was trimmed by 0 bases and J by 6 bases, leaving 21 bases between them. CDR3 DNA sequence: TGTGCCAGCAGCTTGGCGAAGACAGGACCTATCGGGTATGAAAAACTGTTTTTT. It translates to CASSLAKTGPIGYEKLFF.

This clonotype was seen only a few times. The V call is TRBV5-8, the J call TRBJ2-5; D is unclear. The CDR3 length is 13 residues. Germline values: CDR1 SGHTS, CDR2 YDEGEE. Trimming removed 2 bases from V and 2 bases from J, with 7 bases in between. CDR3 protein: CASSFLPQETQYF. The CDR3, as DNA: TGTGCCAGCAGCTTTCTACCGCAAGAGACCCAGTACTTC.

This clonotype was observed a handful of times. The chain links TRBV5-4 to TRBJ2-7; 9 bases are a match to TRBD2. V dropped 5 bases and J dropped 1; count of bases not matched to a gene: 13. The CDR3 extends over 17 amino acids. Germline CDR1 SGHNT, CDR2 YYREEE (reference sequence). The CDR3 sequence: CASRPGLSGGPSYEQYF. For the CDR3, the DNA is TGTGCCAGCAGACCTGGACTTAGCGGGGGCCCTTCCTACGAGCAGTACTTC.

Comments on this clonotype: Being one base from a much bigger clone, this may be a read error. This sequence joins TRBV12-3 or TRBV12-4 and TRBJ2-7; the D gene is possibly TRBD1 (6 bases). The CDR3 consists of 16 residues. V was cut by 1 base and J by 0 bases, with 13 bases left in between. The CDR3 nucleotides are TGTGCCAGCAGTTTAGTAGACAGGTCCGTCTCCTACGAGCAGTACTTC. It is translated as CASSLVDRSVSYEQYF.

The sample holds one count of this clonotype. This clone may be a read error of a much larger clone one base away. The V call is TRBV7-2, the J call TRBJ2-7, with 7 bases matching TRBD1. CDR3 length equals 15 residues. Germline V CDR1 and CDR2: SGHTA, FQGNSA. CDR3 sequence: CDSSLATGDPYEQYF. DNA for the CDR3: TGTGACAGCAGCTTAGCTACAGGGGATCCCTACGAGCAGTACTTC. Filled out from reference TRBV7-2 and TRBJ2-7, the complete variable domain reads GAGVSQSPSNKVTEKGKDVELRCDPISGHTALYWYRQSLGQGLEFLIYFQGNSAPDKSGLPSDRFSAERTGGSVSTLTIQRTQQEDSAVYLCDSSLATGDPYEQYFGPGTRLTVT.

This clonotype was counted many times. An end of the junction does not agree with germline; a read error may underlie this. The V call is TRBV7-7, the J call TRBJ2-3, with D maybe TRBD1 (6 bases). CDR1 is SSHAT and CDR2 is FNYEAQ in the germline V gene (reference sequence). The CDR3 is 14 amino acids. The DNA for the CDR3 is TGTGCTAGCAGCTTAACAGGGATCACAGATACGCAGTATTTT. Protein product: CASSLTGITDTQYF.

This clonotype was counted only a few times. The genes are TRBV15 and TRBJ2-2; TRBD2 aligns across 10 bases. The CDR3 spans 19 residues. The V gene end was trimmed by 0 bases and the J gene end by 3 bases; junction bases not matched to a gene: 10. Germline-derived CDR1 and CDR2 are LNHNV and YYDKDF (reference sequence). Written as DNA, the CDR3 is TGTGCCACCAGCAGAGAGCCAGCGGGGGGGTTCCCGCACACCGGGGAGCTGTTTTTT. Its translation is CATSREPAGGFPHTGELFF.

This clonotype was counted only a few times. V and J are TRBV5-1 and TRBJ2-1; D might be TRBD2 (7 bases). V was clipped by 6 bases and J by 9 bases, with 25 bases between them. The CDR3 contains 16 residues. CDR1 SGHRS and CDR2 YFSETQ come from the germline V gene. The CDR3 spells CASTYFEWGGQGEQFF. CDR3 nucleotides: TGCGCCAGCACCTACTTCGAGTGGGGGGGCCAGGGTGAGCAGTTCTTC.

This clonotype was found once. The chain links TRBV19 to TRBJ1-6, with TRBD1 as a possible D gene (5 bases). Trimming left V 3 bases short and J 9 bases short, with 9 bases between. Germline V lookup: CDR1 LNHDA, CDR2 SQIVND (reference sequence). The CDR3 has 13 amino acids. The CDR3 reads CASSIGTLSPLHF. The DNA for the CDR3 is TGTGCCAGTAGTATCGGGACCCTTTCACCCCTCCACTTT.

This clonotype has a handful of counts. The chain employs TRBV10-3 and TRBJ2-7; 8 nucleotides match TRBD2. The CDR3 runs 15 residues. CDR1 and CDR2 (germline): ENHRY, SYGVKD. The V segment lost 0 bases and the J segment 9 bases; nucleotides outside the gene matches: 10. Here the CDR3 DNA reads TGTGCCATCAGTGAGTCGGAGCGGGGGCTGACGGTGCAGTACTTC. Amino acid sequence: CAISESERGLTVQYF.

The sample holds many counts of this clonotype. V and J are TRBV7-9 and TRBJ1-1, with D uncertain. CDR3 size: 14 residues. The germline gives CDR1 SEHNR, CDR2 FQNEAQ (reference sequence). Trimming took 3 bases from V and 0 from J, leaving 8 bases between them. The DNA of the CDR3 is TGTGCCAGCAGCTTTGACAACTTGAACACTGAAGCTTTCTTT. Translating it yields CASSFDNLNTEAFF. The full variable domain, its missing parts supplied by reference TRBV7-9 and TRBJ1-1, is DTGVSQNPRHKITKRGQNVTFRCDPISEHNRLYWYRQTLGQGPEFLTYFQNEAQLEKSRLLSDRFSAERPKGSFSTLEIQRTEQGDSAMYLCASSFDNLNTEAFFGQGTRLTVV.

This clonotype was detected a few times. J is TRBJ2-1 and V is TRBV29-1; a weak D match, TRBD1 (8 bases). The CDR3 consists of 12 residues. Germline CDR1 and CDR2: SQVTM and ANQGSEA. V was shortened by 6 bases and J by 8 bases, with 14 bases between the two germline ends. This chain's CDR3 is CSVNRGGDEQFF. The CDR3, as DNA: TGCAGCGTCAACAGGGGGGGAGATGAGCAGTTCTTC.

A few counts support this clonotype. This chain connects TRBV20-1 to TRBJ1-1; 8 positions match TRBD1. The CDR3 has 13 amino acids. V lost 3 bases, J lost 3 bases, and 3 bases stayed unmatched. Germline CDR1 and CDR2: DFQATT and SNEGSKA (reference sequence). CDR3 DNA: TGCAGTGCTAGTCAGGGGGCAGACACTGAAGCTTTCTTT. The encoded protein is CSASQGADTEAFF.

This clonotype occurred a few times. The CDR3 DNA reads as TGTGCCAGCAGCTTAGGAGGGTTTTACTACGAGCAGTACTTC. Residues: CASSLGGFYYEQYF. This rearrangement joins TRBV11-2 to TRBJ2-7; D possibly corresponds to TRBD2 (5 bases). Per the germline V gene, CDR1 is SGHAT and CDR2 is FQNNGV. The CDR3 is made up of 14 amino acids. V gave up 1 base and J gave up 3 bases, with 10 bases separating them. Full variable domain (missing parts from reference TRBV11-2 and TRBJ2-7): EAGVAQSPRYKIIEKRQSVAFWCNPISGHATLYWYQQILGQGPKLLIQFQNNGVVDDSQLPKDRFSAERLKGVDSTLKIQPAKLEDSAVYLCASSLGGFYYEQYFGPGTRLTVT.

This clonotype showed up just a few times. The CDR3 here is CAISDSDWGGDTEAFF. In nucleotides, the CDR3 is TGTGCCATCAGTGATAGTGATTGGGGAGGGGACACTGAAGCTTTCTTT. J is TRBJ1-1 and V is TRBV10-3; D possibly corresponds to TRBD1 (5 bases). Germline V gene data show CDR1 as ENHRY and CDR2 as SYGVKD. With 3 bases removed from V and 3 bases from J, the gap between germline ends came to 17 bases. The CDR3 length is 16 residues.

The table lists this clonotype with many counts. V usage is TRBV5-1 and J usage is TRBJ2-1; 10 bases fit TRBD2. CDR3 size: 17 residues. Germline values: CDR1 SGHRS, CDR2 YFSETQ. Trimming at V came to 1 base and at J to 2 bases, leaving 6 bases not matched to a gene. Written as DNA, the CDR3 is TGCGCCAGCAGCTTGACTAGCGGGGTGAGAACCTACAATGAGCAGTTCTTC. It encodes CASSLTSGVRTYNEQFF.

This clonotype was recorded many times. V is TRBV6-2 or TRBV6-3 and J is TRBJ2-1; 13 nucleotides line up with TRBD2. The length of the CDR3 is 16 residues. CDR1 is MNHEY, CDR2 SVGEGT, per germline. J lost 7 bases, V lost 5 bases, and 8 bases had no gene match. The CDR3 DNA is TGTGCCAGCAGTCTAACTAGCGGGGGGGCCTGGAATGAGCAGTTCTTC. Protein sequence: CASSLTSGGAWNEQFF.

This clonotype appeared many times. This chain connects TRBV6-6 to TRBJ2-6, with TRBD1 matching 8 bases. V lost 2 bases, J lost 0 bases, and 15 bases stayed unmatched. The germline gives CDR1 MNHNY, CDR2 SVGAGI (reference sequence). This CDR3 comprises 21 residues. The CDR3 spells CASSYPPIPGQASSGANVLTF. CDR3 coding DNA: TGTGCCAGCAGTTACCCGCCCATACCGGGACAGGCGAGCTCTGGGGCCAACGTCCTGACTTTC.

The rearrangement links TRBV2 to TRBJ2-1; D possibly corresponds to TRBD2 (5 bases). This CDR3 has 16 amino acids. V lost 7 bases and J lost 1, with 17 bases in between. Germline CDR1 and CDR2: SNHLY and FYNNEI. The CDR3 sequence is CASNPSWGASYNEQFF. DNA for the CDR3: TGTGCCAGCAATCCTAGCTGGGGAGCTTCCTACAATGAGCAGTTCTTC.

The chain uses TRBV20-1 and TRBJ2-7, with D maybe TRBD2 (6 bases). CDR3 length: 14 amino acids. V lost 3 bases and J lost 0, with 12 bases in between. Germline CDR1 reads DFQATT; CDR2 reads SNEGSKA (reference sequence). The CDR3 DNA reads as TGCAGTGCTAGCTACGGGGGAGGCTCCTACGAGCAGTACTTC. Protein product: CSASYGGGSYEQYF.

The chain combines TRBV5-1 with TRBJ2-1; 11 bases line up with TRBD2. CDR1 is SGHRS and CDR2 is YFSETQ in the germline V gene. The CDR3 covers 14 residues. Trimming removed 6 bases from V and 4 bases from J; junction bases left unmatched: 3. This CDR3 reads CASTPSGGYNEQFF. For the CDR3, the DNA is TGCGCCAGCACCCCTAGCGGGGGGTACAATGAGCAGTTCTTC.

This clonotype was found many times. The chain links TRBV7-2 to TRBJ1-2; no reliable D call. This CDR3 spans 13 amino acids. V was pared by 3 bases and J by 5 bases, with 10 bases between. Per germline, CDR1 SGHTA and CDR2 FQGNSA. The CDR3 region is CASSFLPDYGYTF. CDR3 DNA: TGTGCCAGCAGCTTTCTGCCAGATTATGGCTACACCTTC.

This clonotype was seen more than once but under ten times. V usage is TRBV7-2 and J usage is TRBJ2-3; D uncertain. The V gene's germline CDR1 is SGHTA and CDR2 FQGNSA. Between the trimmed V and J ends, which lost 3 bases and 1 base, there was a span of 8 bases. The CDR3 has 14 residues. CDR3 coding DNA: TGTGCCAGCAGCTTTGGATTTGGCACAGATACGCAGTATTTT. Protein: CASSFGFGTDTQYF. Using reference TRBV7-2 and TRBJ2-3 for the parts outside the CDR3, the full variable domain is GAGVSQSPSNKVTEKGKDVELRCDPISGHTALYWYRQSLGQGLEFLIYFQGNSAPDKSGLPSDRFSAERTGGSVSTLTIQRTQQEDSAVYLCASSFGFGTDTQYFGPGTRLTVL.

This clonotype was recorded many times. The chain is built from TRBV7-2 and TRBJ1-2; D not resolved. The CDR3 consists of 13 residues. Germline V lookup: CDR1 SGHTA, CDR2 FQGNSA. V lost 1 base, J lost 4 bases, and 7 bases lay in between. The CDR3 loop is CASSLDGVYGYTF. CDR3 bases: TGTGCCAGCAGCTTAGATGGAGTCTATGGCTACACCTTC.

This clonotype was detected a few times. The chain recombines TRBV20-1 with TRBJ2-3, with TRBD2 matching over 8 bases. The CDR3 is 13 amino acids. The V gene end was trimmed by 3 bases and the J gene end by 6 bases; junction bases not matched to a gene: 5. CDR1 is DFQATT, CDR2 SNEGSKA, per germline (reference sequence). The CDR3 region has the DNA TGCAGTGCTAGTCGGGGGGGTATGGATACGCAGTATTTT. Translated, it gives CSASRGGMDTQYF.

Only a few counts were recorded for this clonotype. The chain uses TRBV7-8 and TRBJ2-5; the D call may be TRBD1 or TRBD2 (5 bases each). CDR1 is SGHVS and CDR2 is FQNEAQ in the germline V gene. The CDR3 is 13 residues long. The V and J ends lost 1 base and 4 bases respectively, with 7 bases between them. The CDR3 region has the DNA TGTGCCAGCAGCTTAGAAGGGACAGAGACCCAGTACTTC. Translating it yields CASSLEGTETQYF.

This clonotype was seen a few times. The chain joins TRBV5-1 to TRBJ2-6; D uncertain. Between the trimmed V and J ends, which lost 4 bases and 1 base, there was a span of 6 bases. Looked up from germline, CDR1 is SGHRS and CDR2 is YFSETQ. The CDR3 consists of 14 residues. This CDR3 reads CASSDESGANVLTF. The CDR3 nucleotides are TGCGCCAGCAGCGACGAATCTGGGGCCAACGTCCTGACTTTC.

Ten or more counts support this clonotype. In DNA form, the CDR3 reads TGTGCCAGCAGTTTATCTAGGGTAGCAGGGTCCTACAATGAGCAGTTCTTC. Residues: CASSLSRVAGSYNEQFF. The chain carries TRBV28 and TRBJ2-1; D might be TRBD1 (5 bases). The CDR3 is made up of 17 amino acids. The germline V gene has CDR1 MDHEN and CDR2 SYDVKM. V was pared by 1 base and J by 1 base, with 14 bases between.

There are many counts of this clonotype. The chain carries TRBV7-2 and TRBJ2-3; 11 bases are a match to TRBD2. This CDR3 region has 16 residues. J gave up 5 bases and V 3 bases, and 7 bases lay outside the gene matches. Germline V gives CDR1 SGHTA, CDR2 FQGNSA. CDR3 DNA sequence: TGTGCCAGCAGCTTGAATTGGCTAGCGGGGGGAGATACGCAGTATTTT. Its translation is CASSLNWLAGGDTQYF.

A few counts support this clonotype. The chain joins TRBV7-2 to TRBJ2-1; TRBD1 matches at 10 bases. The CDR3 consists of 16 residues. The V segment lost 4 bases and the J segment 8 bases; nucleotides outside the gene matches: 11. The V gene's germline CDR1 is SGHTA and CDR2 FQGNSA. The CDR3: CASSSSAGTGVYEQFF. The CDR3 DNA reads TGTGCCAGCAGCTCGAGCGCCGGGACAGGGGTCTATGAGCAGTTCTTC. The whole variable domain, remainder taken from reference TRBV7-2 and TRBJ2-1, is GAGVSQSPSNKVTEKGKDVELRCDPISGHTALYWYRQSLGQGLEFLIYFQGNSAPDKSGLPSDRFSAERTGGSVSTLTIQRTQQEDSAVYLCASSSSAGTGVYEQFFGPGTRLTVL.

Ten or more counts support this clonotype. The rearrangement uses TRBV6-5 and TRBJ1-2, with 7 bases that match TRBD1. The CDR3 covers 17 residues. Germline lookup yields CDR1 MNHEY and CDR2 SVGAGI. V dropped 0 bases and J dropped 8; count of bases not matched to a gene: 15. CDR3 in DNA: TGTGCCAGCAGTTACTCTTCCGCCTGGACAGGCCCGGTCGGCTACACCTTC. It codes for CASSYSSAWTGPVGYTF.